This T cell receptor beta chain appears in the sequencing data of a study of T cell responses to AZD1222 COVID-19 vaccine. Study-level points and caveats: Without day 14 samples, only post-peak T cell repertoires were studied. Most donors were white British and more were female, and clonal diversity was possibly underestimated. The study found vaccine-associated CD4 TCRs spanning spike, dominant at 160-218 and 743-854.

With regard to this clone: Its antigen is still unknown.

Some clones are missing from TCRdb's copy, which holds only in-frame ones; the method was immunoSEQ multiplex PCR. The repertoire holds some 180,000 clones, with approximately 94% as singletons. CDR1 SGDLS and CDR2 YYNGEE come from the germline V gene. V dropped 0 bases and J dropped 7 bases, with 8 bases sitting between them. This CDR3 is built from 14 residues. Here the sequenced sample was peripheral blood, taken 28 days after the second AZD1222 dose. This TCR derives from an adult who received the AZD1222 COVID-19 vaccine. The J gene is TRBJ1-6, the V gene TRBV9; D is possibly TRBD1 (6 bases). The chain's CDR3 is CASSVGGPNSPLHF. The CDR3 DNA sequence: TGTGCCAGCAGCGTAGGGGGGCCCAATTCACCCCTCCACTTT. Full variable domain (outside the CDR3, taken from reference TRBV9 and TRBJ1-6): DSGVTQTPKHLITATGQRVTLRCSPRSGDLSVYWYQQSLDQGLQFLIQYYNGEERAKGNILERFSAQQFPDLHSELNLSSLELGDSALYFCASSVGGPNSPLHFGNGTRLTVT.